This T cell receptor beta chain originates from a study of metastatic and nonmetastatic thyroid tumors. TCRdb re-called the PCR reads through MiXCR. The sample carries 5,000 or so clones, around 28% recorded once. Unmatched junction bases numbered 7, after V lost 4 bases and J lost 5 bases. Germline CDR1 reads MNHEY; CDR2 reads SMNVEV (reference sequence). This CDR3 spans 14 amino acids. Ahead of thyroid surgery, no patient had received treatment of any kind. The TCR originated in a female donor with papillary thyroid cancer or a benign thyroid nodule (not recorded which). Some clones in this sample may be carry-over from other donors' samples. The J gene is TRBJ2-7, the V gene TRBV27; 8 nucleotides line up with TRBD1. Material: adjacent normal tissue. Here the CDR3 reads CASSSPRTGNEQYF. The CDR3 bases are TGTGCCAGCAGTTCCCCCCGGACAGGGAACGAGCAGTACTTC.